The rows below give T cell receptor beta chains drawn from one sample of a study of cytomegalovirus exposure and HLA in healthy donors. The protocol was immunoSEQ multiplex PCR, while the TCRdb copy is restricted to in-frame clones and leaves out a portion. Of 65,000 to 95,000 clones detected, 70% to 80% appear once; the ten largest clones hold approximately 2.4%. The sequenced material came from PBMCs. The receptors here all came from a man aged 25-45 years in good health and CMV-seronegative. Both conserved end residues are part of each CDR3. The D gene is left open where the match is weak. Some rows mark clone size as missing; the rest say once, few, many or name a class of expanded clone.

abundance	v_gene	d_gene	j_gene	CDR3aa	CDR3nt
NA	TRBV7-9	TRBD1	TRBJ2-4	CASSLTGGGDIQYF	TGTGCCAGCAGCTTGACAGGGGGTGGGGACATTCAGTACTTC
NA	TRBV9	NA	TRBJ1-4	CASSVEGAKDEKLFF	TGTGCCAGCAGCGTAGAGGGAGCCAAAGATGAAAAACTGTTTTTT
NA	TRBV27	NA	TRBJ2-3	CASTDRERTDTQYF	TGTGCCAGCACAGACCGGGAACGCACAGATACGCAGTATTTT
once	TRBV18	TRBD2	TRBJ2-7	CASSPGTSGNEQYF	TGTGCCAGCTCCCCTGGGACTAGCGGGAACGAGCAGTACTTC
NA	TRBV27	TRBD2	TRBJ2-2	CASRAGDSNTGELFF	TGTGCCAGCAGGGCGGGAGATTCGAACACCGGGGAGCTGTTTTTT
NA	TRBV9	NA	TRBJ1-5	CASSPLTMTEGQHF	TGTGCCAGCAGCCCCCTTACGATGACAGAAGGGCAGCATTTT
NA	TRBV4-3	TRBD1	TRBJ2-1	CASSQDRGPSDEQFF	TGCGCCAGCAGCCAAGATAGGGGGCCCTCCGATGAGCAGTTCTTC
NA	TRBV5-6	NA	TRBJ2-1	CASSLGGGLILTYNEQFF	TGTGCCAGCAGCTTGGGAGGCGGACTCATTTTAACCTACAATGAGCAGTTCTTC
NA	TRBV27	NA	TRBJ1-5	CASSPYRRTDNQPQHF	TGTGCCAGCAGTCCTTATCGTAGGACAGACAATCAGCCCCAGCATTTT
once	TRBV6-5	NA	TRBJ2-4	CASSPGFLAKNIQYF	TGTGCCAGCAGCCCAGGGTTCCTAGCCAAAAACATTCAGTACTTC